Listed here is a single T cell receptor beta chain. Which antigen it targets is not known. It has no much larger one-base neighbor in the sample; base qualities were not kept. The CDR3 holds 15 amino acids from the cysteine to the phenylalanine. Left in the record is the CDR3 DNA by itself, 45 bases read in frame from the first base. CDR1 and CDR2 are read off the germline V gene as MNHNS and SASEGT. Genomic DNA was extracted from sorted cells for sequencing of the TCRbeta CDR3 region. The immunoSEQ Assay was used for sequencing of TCRbeta CDR3 regions. This is the immuneACCESS table as TCRdb keeps it, with only in-frame sequences that have V and J called. A part of the clones is gone; compared with another copy, unresolved V genes explain less than half, and the rest is unexplained. The sample table lists under 70,000 clones, around 83% of them with a count of one. The ten top clones hold around 2% of the sample.

This entry belongs to a study of OX40 agonist ivuxolimab in advanced cancers. At the level of the whole study: Ivuxolimab was an agonistic, fully human IgG2 monoclonal antibody directed against OX40 (CD134), a costimulatory receptor. Intravenous ivuxolimab was administered to patients every 2 weeks at six dose levels: 0.01, 0.1, 0.3, 1.5, 3 and 10 mg/kg. The monotherapy dose-escalation portion (N of about 50 patients) of the phase I ivuxolimab trial is reported in the paper. Patients were allowed to have had prior anti-PD-1, anti-PD-L1 or anti-CTLA-4 therapy, and approximately 40% of the dose-escalation patients had previously received checkpoint inhibitors. Of the 50 to 55 dose-escalation patients, hepatocellular carcinoma was present in around 19, melanoma in some 15, renal cell carcinoma in 9 and head and neck cancer in 9. In the dose-escalation cohort, 65% to 90% of patients were male, and the mean age was approximately 60 years, with a range of about 23 to 85. The point of sequencing TCRbeta in the periphery was to test whether ivuxolimab changed TCR sequence diversity and drove clonal T-cell expansion. Partial responses occurred in three dose-escalation patients: two with cutaneous melanoma and one with hepatocellular carcinoma.

The trial excluded patients who had a history of autoimmune disease or were on systemic immunosuppression. Peripheral blood for TCR sequencing was collected from all dose cohorts at baseline, on cycle 4 day 1, and on cycle 7 day 1. The samples were drawn from a first-in-human, open-label, multicenter phase I dose-escalation trial of ivuxolimab. Adults with locally advanced or metastatic head and neck squamous cell, hepatocellular, melanoma or renal cell carcinoma were enrolled in the trial. Before TCR sequencing, CD4+ T cells and CD8+ T cells were sorted from peripheral blood as separate populations. Points the paper makes about the study in general: Low levels of normalized T-cell clonal expansion were also shown by some nonresponding patients. After ivuxolimab, more expanded clones were found on average in CD8+ T cells than in CD4+ T cells. In the 0.1-3.0 mg/kg groups, partial responders were among the patients with the lowest normalized peripheral clonal expansion, particularly in CD8+ T cells. At doses from 0.1 to 3.0 mg/kg, clonal expansion was seen in both CD4+ and CD8+ blood T cells between baseline and week 6. Antigen specificity was not determined for the clonally expanded peripheral T cells.

The sequencing used CD4+ or CD8+ T cells sorted from blood, collected in a trial of the OX40 agonist ivuxolimab. The TCR originated in an adult with an advanced solid tumor such as melanoma, head and neck, liver or kidney cancer. Rearrangement joined TRBV6-1 to TRBJ2-5; the D segment might be TRBD1 or TRBD2, since each matches 5 bases. The better agreement between TRBJ2-7 and the DNA end casts doubt on the J call. The CDR3 here reads CASSGGQGPYYEQYF. The nucleotide sequence reads TGTGCCAGCAGTGGGGGCCAGGGACCATACTACGAGCAGTACTTC.